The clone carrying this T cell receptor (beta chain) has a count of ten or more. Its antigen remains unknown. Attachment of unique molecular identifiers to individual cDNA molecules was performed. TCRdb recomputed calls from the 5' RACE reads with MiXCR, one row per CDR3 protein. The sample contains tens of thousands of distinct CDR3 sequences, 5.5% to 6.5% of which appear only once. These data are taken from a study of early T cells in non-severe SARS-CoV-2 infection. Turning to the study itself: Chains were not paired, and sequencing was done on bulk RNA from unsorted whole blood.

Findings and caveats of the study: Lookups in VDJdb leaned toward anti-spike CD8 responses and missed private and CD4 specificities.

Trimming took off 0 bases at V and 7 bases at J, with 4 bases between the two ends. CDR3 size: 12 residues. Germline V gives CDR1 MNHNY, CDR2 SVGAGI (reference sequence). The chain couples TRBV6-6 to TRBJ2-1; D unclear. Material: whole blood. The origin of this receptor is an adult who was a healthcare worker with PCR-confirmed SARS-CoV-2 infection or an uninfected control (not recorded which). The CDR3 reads CASSYSVNEQFF. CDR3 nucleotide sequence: TGTGCCAGCAGTTACTCGGTTAATGAGCAGTTCTTC.